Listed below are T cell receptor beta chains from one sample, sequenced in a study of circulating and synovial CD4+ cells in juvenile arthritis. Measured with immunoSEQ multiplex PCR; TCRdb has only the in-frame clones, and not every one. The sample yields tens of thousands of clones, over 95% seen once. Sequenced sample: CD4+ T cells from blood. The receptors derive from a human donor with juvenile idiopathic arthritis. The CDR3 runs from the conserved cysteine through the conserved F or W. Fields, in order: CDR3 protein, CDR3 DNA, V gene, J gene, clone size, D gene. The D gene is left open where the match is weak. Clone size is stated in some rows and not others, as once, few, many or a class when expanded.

cdr3_aa: CASSTGQQKQYF
cdr3_nt: TGTGCCAGCAGCACAGGACAGCAAAAGCAGTACTTC
v_call: TRBV27
j_call: TRBJ2-7
clone_size: .
d_call: .

cdr3_aa: CATSRERKTQYF
cdr3_nt: TGTGCCACCAGCAGAGAGAGAAAGACCCAGTACTTC
v_call: TRBV15
j_call: TRBJ2-5
clone_size: .
d_call: .

cdr3_aa: CASSFGQGAPNTEAFF
cdr3_nt: TGTGCCAGCAGCTTTGGACAGGGGGCTCCGAACACTGAAGCTTTCTTT
v_call: TRBV5-6
j_call: TRBJ1-1
clone_size: .
d_call: TRBD1

cdr3_aa: CASSLGGAREETQYF
cdr3_nt: TGTGCCAGCAGCTTGGGGGGAGCGCGGGAGGAGACCCAGTACTTC
v_call: TRBV7-7
j_call: TRBJ2-5
clone_size: .
d_call: TRBD2

cdr3_aa: CASSPETGGNSPLHF
cdr3_nt: TGTGCCAGCAGCCCCGAGACAGGGGGCAATTCACCCCTCCACTTT
v_call: TRBV7-9
j_call: TRBJ1-6
clone_size: .
d_call: TRBD1

cdr3_aa: CASNSLAGAYNEQFF
cdr3_nt: TGTGCCAGCAACTCCCTGGCGGGAGCCTACAATGAGCAGTTCTTC
v_call: TRBV28
j_call: TRBJ2-1
clone_size: .
d_call: TRBD2

cdr3_aa: CASSLLSGDGYTF
cdr3_nt: TGTGCCAGCAGCTTACTTTCAGGGGATGGCTACACCTTC
v_call: TRBV7-2
j_call: TRBJ1-2
clone_size: once
d_call: .

cdr3_aa: CASSRIQTGTDTQYF
cdr3_nt: TGTGCCAGCAGTAGGATCCAGACAGGCACAGATACGCAGTATTTT
v_call: TRBV6-1
j_call: TRBJ2-3
clone_size: .
d_call: .

cdr3_aa: CASSLVLGQGTQPQHF
cdr3_nt: TGTGCCAGCAGCTTAGTCCTGGGACAGGGTACTCAGCCCCAGCATTTT
v_call: TRBV7-9
j_call: TRBJ1-5
clone_size: once
d_call: TRBD1

cdr3_aa: CASSTQGAEEQYF
cdr3_nt: TGTGCCAGCAGTACTCAGGGGGCGGAAGAGCAGTACTTC
v_call: TRBV6-1
j_call: TRBJ2-7
clone_size: .
d_call: TRBD1

cdr3_aa: CSVATGLGQPQHF
cdr3_nt: TGCAGCGTCGCGACAGGGTTAGGTCAGCCCCAGCATTTT
v_call: TRBV29-1
j_call: TRBJ1-5
clone_size: .
d_call: TRBD1

cdr3_aa: CAGLPFNQPQHF
cdr3_nt: TGTGCCGGCCTGCCCTTCAATCAGCCCCAGCATTTT
v_call: TRBV30
j_call: TRBJ1-5
clone_size: .
d_call: .

cdr3_aa: CAWSALADEQFF
cdr3_nt: TGTGCCTGGAGTGCCCTAGCTGATGAGCAGTTCTTC
v_call: TRBV30
j_call: TRBJ2-1
clone_size: once
d_call: .

cdr3_aa: CSVEGQGNTEAFF
cdr3_nt: TGCAGCGTCGAGGGACAGGGGAACACTGAAGCTTTCTTT
v_call: TRBV29-1
j_call: TRBJ1-1
clone_size: .
d_call: TRBD1

cdr3_aa: CAISERQGPGELFF
cdr3_nt: TGTGCCATCAGTGAGAGACAGGGGCCCGGGGAGCTGTTTTTT
v_call: TRBV10-3
j_call: TRBJ2-2
clone_size: .
d_call: TRBD1

cdr3_aa: CASSRGGGNTEAFF
cdr3_nt: TGTGCCAGCAGCCGGGGAGGGGGGAACACTGAAGCTTTCTTT
v_call: TRBV5-6
j_call: TRBJ1-1
clone_size: .
d_call: .

cdr3_aa: CASSLGASGIGETQYF
cdr3_nt: TGTGCTAGCAGCTTAGGAGCTAGCGGGATCGGAGAGACCCAGTACTTC
v_call: TRBV7-7
j_call: TRBJ2-5
clone_size: once
d_call: TRBD2

cdr3_aa: CASGQTGVGYGYTF
cdr3_nt: TGTGCCAGCGGACAGACAGGGGTGGGCTATGGCTACACCTTC
v_call: TRBV6-5
j_call: TRBJ1-2
clone_size: .
d_call: TRBD1

cdr3_aa: CATSRGDRGIEDGYTF
cdr3_nt: TGTGCCACCAGCAGAGGGGACAGGGGTATAGAAGATGGCTACACCTTC
v_call: TRBV15
j_call: TRBJ1-2
clone_size: .
d_call: TRBD1

cdr3_aa: CAWTRNAANSGNTIYF
cdr3_nt: TGTGCCTGGACCCGAAATGCGGCTAACTCTGGAAACACCATATATTTT
v_call: TRBV30
j_call: TRBJ1-3
clone_size: .
d_call: .

cdr3_aa: CASSLGQGYGYTF
cdr3_nt: TGTGCCAGCAGCTTAGGACAGGGCTATGGCTACACCTTC
v_call: TRBV7-2
j_call: TRBJ1-2
clone_size: once
d_call: TRBD1

cdr3_aa: CASSLATGQGGEQYF
cdr3_nt: TGTGCCAGCAGCTTAGCGACCGGACAGGGGGGCGAGCAGTACTTC
v_call: TRBV7-9
j_call: TRBJ2-7
clone_size: .
d_call: TRBD1

cdr3_aa: CASTAAGTAGSGYTF
cdr3_nt: TGTGCCAGCACTGCCGCCGGGACCGCCGGGAGCGGCTACACCTTC
v_call: TRBV7-2
j_call: TRBJ1-2
clone_size: .
d_call: .

cdr3_aa: CASSTGTGDNEQFF
cdr3_nt: TGTGCCAGCAGTACCGGGACAGGGGACAATGAGCAGTTCTTC
v_call: TRBV7-7
j_call: TRBJ2-1
clone_size: .
d_call: TRBD1

cdr3_aa: CASEKPEGLKSGNTIYF
cdr3_nt: TGTGCCAGTGAGAAACCGGAGGGGCTGAAGTCTGGAAACACCATATATTTT
v_call: TRBV19
j_call: TRBJ1-3
clone_size: once
d_call: .

cdr3_aa: CASSPRTGGQPQHF
cdr3_nt: TGTGCCAGTAGTCCCCGGACAGGGGGCCAGCCCCAGCATTTT
v_call: TRBV19
j_call: TRBJ1-5
clone_size: .
d_call: TRBD1

cdr3_aa: CASSDPGTGKTFF
cdr3_nt: TGTGCCAGCAGTGACCCGGGCACAGGGAAGACTTTCTTT
v_call: TRBV6-4
j_call: TRBJ1-1
clone_size: .
d_call: .

cdr3_aa: CASSPDTTGELFF
cdr3_nt: TGTGCCAGCTCACCAGACACAACCGGGGAGCTGTTTTTT
v_call: TRBV18
j_call: TRBJ2-2
clone_size: once
d_call: .

cdr3_aa: CASSPPGQGASYNSPLHF
cdr3_nt: TGTGCCAGCTCACCACCGGGACAGGGGGCATCCTATAATTCACCCCTCCACTTT
v_call: TRBV18
j_call: TRBJ1-6
clone_size: .
d_call: TRBD1

cdr3_aa: CASSSRQGAYEQYF
cdr3_nt: TGTGCCAGCAGCTCACGACAGGGGGCCTACGAGCAGTACTTC
v_call: TRBV5-4
j_call: TRBJ2-7
clone_size: .
d_call: TRBD1

cdr3_aa: CSVATGTVNTEAFF
cdr3_nt: TGCAGCGTTGCTACCGGGACAGTGAACACTGAAGCTTTCTTT
v_call: TRBV29-1
j_call: TRBJ1-1
clone_size: .
d_call: TRBD1

cdr3_aa: CASSLYRGASYEQYF
cdr3_nt: TGTGCCAGCAGCTTGTACCGCGGGGCCTCCTACGAGCAGTACTTC
v_call: TRBV5-4
j_call: TRBJ2-7
clone_size: .
d_call: .

cdr3_aa: CASSLRGGSGYTF
cdr3_nt: TGCGCCAGCAGCTTGCGGGGGGGGAGTGGCTACACCTTC
v_call: TRBV5-1
j_call: TRBJ1-2
clone_size: .
d_call: .

cdr3_aa: CASSPPPGYGYTF
cdr3_nt: TGTGCCAGCTCACCACCGCCAGGCTATGGCTACACCTTC
v_call: TRBV18
j_call: TRBJ1-2
clone_size: .
d_call: .

cdr3_aa: CAWSLGGKGYEQYF
cdr3_nt: TGTGCCTGGAGTTTGGGGGGAAAGGGGTACGAGCAGTACTTC
v_call: TRBV30
j_call: TRBJ2-7
clone_size: .
d_call: .

cdr3_aa: CASSPTAGVGDGYTF
cdr3_nt: TGTGCCAGCTCCCCTACCGCAGGGGTGGGGGATGGCTACACCTTC
v_call: TRBV18
j_call: TRBJ1-2
clone_size: .
d_call: .

cdr3_aa: CASSPGQRYNEQFF
cdr3_nt: TGTGCCAGCAGCCCGGGACAGAGGTACAATGAGCAGTTCTTC
v_call: TRBV7-3
j_call: TRBJ2-1
clone_size: .
d_call: TRBD1

cdr3_aa: CASSPGGDETQYF
cdr3_nt: TGTGCCAGCAGCCCAGGGGGCGACGAGACCCAGTACTTC
v_call: TRBV28
j_call: TRBJ2-5
clone_size: .
d_call: TRBD1

cdr3_aa: CASSIEGGYGYEQYF
cdr3_nt: TGTGCCAGTAGTATAGAGGGTGGTTACGGGTACGAGCAGTACTTC
v_call: TRBV19
j_call: TRBJ2-7
clone_size: .
d_call: .

cdr3_aa: CASGLVDTVNYGYTF
cdr3_nt: TGTGCTAGTGGTTTGGTTGACACCGTTAACTATGGCTACACCTTC
v_call: TRBV12-5
j_call: TRBJ1-2
clone_size: .
d_call: .

cdr3_aa: CASSVGGGSYNEQFF
cdr3_nt: TGTGCCAGCAGCGTAGGGGGGGGGTCCTACAATGAGCAGTTCTTC
v_call: TRBV9
j_call: TRBJ2-1
clone_size: .
d_call: TRBD2

cdr3_aa: CAWSNRGRTRNTIYF
cdr3_nt: TGTGCCTGGAGTAACAGGGGGCGAACGAGAAACACCATATATTTT
v_call: TRBV30
j_call: TRBJ1-3
clone_size: .
d_call: TRBD1

cdr3_aa: CASRPGTEVEAFF
cdr3_nt: TGTGCCAGCAGGCCAGGGACAGAGGTCGAAGCTTTCTTT
v_call: TRBV28
j_call: TRBJ1-1
clone_size: once
d_call: TRBD1

cdr3_aa: CASSPDRGRREQYF
cdr3_nt: TGTGCCAGTAGTCCGGACAGGGGGCGGAGGGAGCAGTACTTC
v_call: TRBV19
j_call: TRBJ2-7
clone_size: .
d_call: TRBD1

cdr3_aa: CASSQAATGIGQPQHF
cdr3_nt: TGCGCCAGCAGTCAAGCAGCTACAGGGATCGGTCAGCCCCAGCATTTT
v_call: TRBV10-2
j_call: TRBJ1-5
clone_size: .
d_call: .

cdr3_aa: CASSFPQGGLQETQYF
cdr3_nt: TGTGCCAGCAGCTTTCCCCAGGGGGGCTTACAAGAGACCCAGTACTTC
v_call: TRBV7-7
j_call: TRBJ2-5
clone_size: once
d_call: .

cdr3_aa: CSVEVRGSSGNTIYF
cdr3_nt: TGCAGCGTTGAAGTGCGGGGGAGCTCTGGAAACACCATATATTTT
v_call: TRBV29-1
j_call: TRBJ1-3
clone_size: .
d_call: .

cdr3_aa: CATQPSDRADTEAFF
cdr3_nt: TGTGCCACCCAACCCTCGGACAGGGCGGACACTGAAGCTTTCTTT
v_call: TRBV10-3
j_call: TRBJ1-1
clone_size: .
d_call: TRBD1

cdr3_aa: CASSLRSGGTSIEQYF
cdr3_nt: TGTGCCAGCAGCTTGAGAAGCGGGGGAACTTCTATTGAGCAGTACTTC
v_call: TRBV5-4
j_call: TRBJ2-7
clone_size: .
d_call: TRBD2

cdr3_aa: CASREGPGSYEQYF
cdr3_nt: TGTGCCAGCAGGGAGGGACCAGGGTCGTACGAGCAGTACTTC
v_call: TRBV6-1
j_call: TRBJ2-7
clone_size: .
d_call: .

cdr3_aa: CASNGVLEGLISRNQPQHF
cdr3_nt: TGTGCCAGCAACGGGGTCCTGGAGGGTTTAATATCACGAAATCAGCCCCAGCATTTT
v_call: TRBV9
j_call: TRBJ1-5
clone_size: .
d_call: .

cdr3_aa: CASRPTWSAEAFF
cdr3_nt: TGTGCCAGCAGGCCCACGTGGTCGGCTGAAGCTTTCTTT
v_call: TRBV6-5
j_call: TRBJ1-1
clone_size: .
d_call: .

cdr3_aa: CASSQRAGGGVDTQYF
cdr3_nt: TGCGCCAGCAGCCAACGGGCGGGCGGAGGGGTAGATACGCAGTATTTT
v_call: TRBV4-1
j_call: TRBJ2-3
clone_size: .
d_call: .